This entry describes one T cell receptor (beta chain). Antigen: not known. V lost 0 bases and J lost 4, with 12 bases in between. CDR1 is SNHLY and CDR2 is FYNNEI in the germline V gene. The CDR3 is 15 amino acids. This sample is part of a study of cytomegalovirus exposure and HLA in healthy donors. Regarding the study as a whole: What was likely a sequencing artifact was a cluster of highly shared sequence variants.

Primers for the PCR totalled 60 Vbeta and 13 Jbeta. The data were produced by immunoSEQ multiplex PCR, yet TCRdb's version contains in-frame clones alone and is incomplete. The sample holds about 40,000 clones; almost 70% are singletons and the top ten take approximately 3.5%. Sequenced material: PBMCs. The sequence was collected from a middle-aged man in good health and CMV-seronegative. The chain combines TRBV2 with TRBJ1-1; no firm D call. CDR3: CASSEALRRSTEAFF. The DNA for the CDR3 is TGTGCCAGCAGTGAAGCGCTCCGGAGGAGCACTGAAGCTTTCTTT.